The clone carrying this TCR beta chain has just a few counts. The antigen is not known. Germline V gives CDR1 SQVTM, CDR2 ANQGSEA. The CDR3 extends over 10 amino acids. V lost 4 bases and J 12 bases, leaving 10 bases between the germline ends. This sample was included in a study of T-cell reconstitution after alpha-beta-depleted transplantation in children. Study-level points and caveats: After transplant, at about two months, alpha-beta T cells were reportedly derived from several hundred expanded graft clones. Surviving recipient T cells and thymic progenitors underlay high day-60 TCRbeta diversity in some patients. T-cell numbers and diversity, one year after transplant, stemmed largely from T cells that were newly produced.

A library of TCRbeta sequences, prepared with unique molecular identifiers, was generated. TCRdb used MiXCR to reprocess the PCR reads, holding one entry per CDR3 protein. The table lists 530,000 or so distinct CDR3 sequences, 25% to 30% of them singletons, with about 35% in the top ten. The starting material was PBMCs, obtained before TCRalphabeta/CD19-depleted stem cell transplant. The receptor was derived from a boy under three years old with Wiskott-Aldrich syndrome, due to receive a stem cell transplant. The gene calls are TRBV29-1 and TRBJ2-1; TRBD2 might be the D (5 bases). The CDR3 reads CSVGGRSQFF. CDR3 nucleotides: TGCAGCGTTGGTGGGAGATCGCAGTTCTTC.